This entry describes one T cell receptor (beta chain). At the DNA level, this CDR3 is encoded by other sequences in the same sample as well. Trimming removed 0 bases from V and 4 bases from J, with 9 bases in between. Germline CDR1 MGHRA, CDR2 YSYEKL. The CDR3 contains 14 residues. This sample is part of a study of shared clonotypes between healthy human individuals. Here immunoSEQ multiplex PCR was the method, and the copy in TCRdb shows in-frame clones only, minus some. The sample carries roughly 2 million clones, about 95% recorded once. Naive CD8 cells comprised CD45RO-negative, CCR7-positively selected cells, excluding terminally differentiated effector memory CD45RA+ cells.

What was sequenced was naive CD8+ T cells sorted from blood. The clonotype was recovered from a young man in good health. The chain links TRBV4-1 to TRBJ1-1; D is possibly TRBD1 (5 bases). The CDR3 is CASSQDWGGTEAFF. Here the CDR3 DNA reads TGCGCCAGCAGCCAAGATTGGGGGGGCACTGAAGCTTTCTTT.